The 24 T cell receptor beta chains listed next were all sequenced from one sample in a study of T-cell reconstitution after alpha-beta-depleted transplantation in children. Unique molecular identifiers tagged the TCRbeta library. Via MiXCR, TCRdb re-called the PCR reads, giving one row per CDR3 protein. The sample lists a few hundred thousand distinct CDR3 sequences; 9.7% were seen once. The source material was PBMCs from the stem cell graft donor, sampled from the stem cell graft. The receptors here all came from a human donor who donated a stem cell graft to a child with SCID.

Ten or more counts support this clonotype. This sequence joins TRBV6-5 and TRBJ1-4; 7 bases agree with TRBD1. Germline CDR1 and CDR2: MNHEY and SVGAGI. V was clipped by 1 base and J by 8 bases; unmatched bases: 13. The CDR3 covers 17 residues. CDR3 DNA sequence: TGTGCCAGCAGTTACTTCCCGCCCTCGACAGGGTACGAAAAACTGTTTTTT. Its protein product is CASSYFPPSTGYEKLFF.

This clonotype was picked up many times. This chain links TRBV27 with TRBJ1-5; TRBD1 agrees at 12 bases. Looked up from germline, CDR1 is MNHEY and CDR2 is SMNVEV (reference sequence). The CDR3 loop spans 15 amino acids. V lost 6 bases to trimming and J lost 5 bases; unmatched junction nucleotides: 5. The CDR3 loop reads CASRAGTGGDQPQHF. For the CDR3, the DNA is TGTGCCAGCAGGGCCGGGACAGGGGGCGATCAGCCCCAGCATTTT.

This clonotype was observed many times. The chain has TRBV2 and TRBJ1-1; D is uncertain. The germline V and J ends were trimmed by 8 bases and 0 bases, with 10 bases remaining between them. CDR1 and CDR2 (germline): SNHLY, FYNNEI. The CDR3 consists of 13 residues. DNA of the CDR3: TGTGCCAGCGGGGTCGTAATGAACACTGAAGCTTTCTTT. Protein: CASGVVMNTEAFF.

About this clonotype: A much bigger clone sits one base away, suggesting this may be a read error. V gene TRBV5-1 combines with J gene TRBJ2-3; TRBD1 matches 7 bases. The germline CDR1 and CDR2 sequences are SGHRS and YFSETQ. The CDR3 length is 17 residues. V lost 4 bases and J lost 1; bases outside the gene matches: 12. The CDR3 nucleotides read TGCGCCAGCAGCATCGGTCAAACAGGGGATGGCACAGATACGCAGTATTTT. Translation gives CASSIGQTGDGTDTQYF.

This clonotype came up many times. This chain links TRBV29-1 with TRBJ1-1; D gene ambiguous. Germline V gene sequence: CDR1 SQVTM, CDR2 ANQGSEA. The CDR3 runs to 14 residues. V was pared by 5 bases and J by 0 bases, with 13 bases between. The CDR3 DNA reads TGCAGCGTTATGAGTGATGGGGTGAACACTGAAGCTTTCTTT. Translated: CSVMSDGVNTEAFF.

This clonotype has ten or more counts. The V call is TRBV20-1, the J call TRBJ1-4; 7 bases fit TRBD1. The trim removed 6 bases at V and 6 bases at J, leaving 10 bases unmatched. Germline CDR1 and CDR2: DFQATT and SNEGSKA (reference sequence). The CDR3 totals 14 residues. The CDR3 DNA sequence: TGCAGTGCCGTGAGCTACAGGGGTGATGAAAAACTGTTTTTT. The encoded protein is CSAVSYRGDEKLFF.

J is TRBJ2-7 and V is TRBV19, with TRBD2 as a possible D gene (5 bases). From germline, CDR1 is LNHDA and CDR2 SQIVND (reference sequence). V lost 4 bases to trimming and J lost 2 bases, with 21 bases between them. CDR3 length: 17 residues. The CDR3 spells CASSSGHGGLLTYEQYF. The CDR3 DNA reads TGTGCCAGTAGTAGTGGTCATGGAGGATTACTCACCTACGAGCAGTACTTC.

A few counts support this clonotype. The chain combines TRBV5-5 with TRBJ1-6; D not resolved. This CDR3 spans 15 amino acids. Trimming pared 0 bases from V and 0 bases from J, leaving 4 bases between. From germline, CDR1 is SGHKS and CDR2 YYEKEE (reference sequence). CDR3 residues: CASSLGGSYNSPLHF. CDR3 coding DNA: TGTGCCAGCAGCTTGGGGGGCTCCTATAATTCACCCCTCCACTTT.

In nucleotides, the CDR3 is TGTGCCAGCAGCACGGGACAGTCATACACTGAAGCTTTCTTT. It encodes CASSTGQSYTEAFF. The chain joins TRBV11-1 to TRBJ1-1, with TRBD1 matching 7 bases. CDR3 size: 14 residues. Germline assignment: CDR1 SGHAT and CDR2 FQDESV (reference sequence). V was pared by 5 bases and J by 3 bases, with 6 bases of the junction left unmatched.

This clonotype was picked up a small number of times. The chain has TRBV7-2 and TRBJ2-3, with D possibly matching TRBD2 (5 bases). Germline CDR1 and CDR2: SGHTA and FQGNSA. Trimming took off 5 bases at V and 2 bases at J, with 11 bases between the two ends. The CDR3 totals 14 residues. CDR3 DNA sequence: TGTGCCAGCAGCAAAGACTACAACACAGATACGCAGTATTTT. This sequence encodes CASSKDYNTDTQYF.

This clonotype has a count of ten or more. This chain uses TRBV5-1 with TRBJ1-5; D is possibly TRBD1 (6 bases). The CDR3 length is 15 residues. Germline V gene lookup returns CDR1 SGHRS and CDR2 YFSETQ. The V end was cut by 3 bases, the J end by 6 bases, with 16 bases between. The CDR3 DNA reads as TGCGCCAGCAGCTCTACAGGGACGGATGGTCAGCCCCAGCATTTT. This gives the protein CASSSTGTDGQPQHF. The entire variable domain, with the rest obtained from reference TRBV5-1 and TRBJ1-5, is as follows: KAGVTQTPRYLIKTRGQQVTLSCSPISGHRSVSWYQQTPGQGLQFLFEYFSETQRNKGNFPGRFSGRQFSNSRSEMNVSTLELGDSALYLCASSSTGTDGQPQHFGDGTRLSIL.

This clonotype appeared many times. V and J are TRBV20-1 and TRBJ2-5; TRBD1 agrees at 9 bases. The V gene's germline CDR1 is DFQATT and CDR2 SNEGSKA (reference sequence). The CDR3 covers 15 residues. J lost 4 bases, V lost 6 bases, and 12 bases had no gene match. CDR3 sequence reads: CSAKVPGQGRETQYF. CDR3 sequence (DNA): TGCAGTGCCAAGGTCCCGGGACAGGGAAGAGAGACCCAGTACTTC.

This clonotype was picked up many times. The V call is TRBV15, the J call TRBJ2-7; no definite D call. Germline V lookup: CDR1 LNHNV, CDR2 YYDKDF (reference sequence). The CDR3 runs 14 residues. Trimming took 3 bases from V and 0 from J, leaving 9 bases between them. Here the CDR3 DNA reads TGTGCCACCAGCAGGGACGCTTTCTCCTACGAGCAGTACTTC. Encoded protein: CATSRDAFSYEQYF.

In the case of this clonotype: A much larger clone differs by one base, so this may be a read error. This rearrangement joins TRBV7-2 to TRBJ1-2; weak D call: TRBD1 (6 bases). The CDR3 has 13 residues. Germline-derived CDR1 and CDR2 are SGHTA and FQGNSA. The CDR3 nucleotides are TGTGCCAGCAGCGCAAACAGGGCGGGGGGCTACCCCTTC. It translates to CASSANRAGGYPF.

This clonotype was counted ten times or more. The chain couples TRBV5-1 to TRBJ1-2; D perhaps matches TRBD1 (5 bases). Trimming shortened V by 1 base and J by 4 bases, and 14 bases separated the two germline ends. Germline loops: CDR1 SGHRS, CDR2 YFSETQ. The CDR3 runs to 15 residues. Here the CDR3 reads CASSLSGAGGYGYTF. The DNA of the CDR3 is TGCGCCAGCAGCTTGTCGGGCGCCGGGGGCTATGGCTACACCTTC.

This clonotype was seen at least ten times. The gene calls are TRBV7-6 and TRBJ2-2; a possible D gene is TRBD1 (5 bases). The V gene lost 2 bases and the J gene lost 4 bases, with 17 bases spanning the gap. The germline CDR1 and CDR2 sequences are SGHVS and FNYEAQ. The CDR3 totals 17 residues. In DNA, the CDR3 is TGTGCCAGCAGCTTACGACAGAAGGTTCTATCCACCGGGGAGCTGTTTTTT. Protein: CASSLRQKVLSTGELFF.

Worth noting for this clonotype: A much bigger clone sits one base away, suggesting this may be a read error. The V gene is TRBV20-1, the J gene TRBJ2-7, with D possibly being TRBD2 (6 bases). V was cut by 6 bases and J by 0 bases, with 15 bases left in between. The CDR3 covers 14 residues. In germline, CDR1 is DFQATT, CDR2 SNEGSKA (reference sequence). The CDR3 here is CSARPAGSSYEQYF. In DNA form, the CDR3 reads TGCAGTGCCCGCCCAGCGGGCAGCTCCTACGAGCAGTACTTC.

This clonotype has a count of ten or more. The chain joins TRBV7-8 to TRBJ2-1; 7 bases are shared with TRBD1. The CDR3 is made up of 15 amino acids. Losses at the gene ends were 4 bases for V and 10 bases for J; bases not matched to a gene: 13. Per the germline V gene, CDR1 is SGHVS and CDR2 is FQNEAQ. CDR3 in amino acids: CASSSFRDSFPEQFF. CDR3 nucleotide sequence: TGTGCCAGCAGCTCCTTCCGGGACAGTTTCCCGGAGCAGTTCTTC.

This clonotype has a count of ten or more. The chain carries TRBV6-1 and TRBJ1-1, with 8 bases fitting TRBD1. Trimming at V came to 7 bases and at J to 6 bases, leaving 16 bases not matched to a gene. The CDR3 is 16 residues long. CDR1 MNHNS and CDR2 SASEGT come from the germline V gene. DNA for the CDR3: TGTGCCAGCACCCCCCGCGCAGGGGGCGTATGGGCTGAAGCTTTCTTT. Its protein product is CASTPRAGGVWAEAFF.

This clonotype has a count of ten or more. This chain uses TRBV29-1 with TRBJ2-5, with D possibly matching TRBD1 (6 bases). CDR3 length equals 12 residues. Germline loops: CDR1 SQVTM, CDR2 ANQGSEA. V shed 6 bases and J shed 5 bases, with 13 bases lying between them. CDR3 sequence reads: CSVAGAGETQYF. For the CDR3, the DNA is TGCAGCGTGGCAGGGGCAGGCGAGACCCAGTACTTC.

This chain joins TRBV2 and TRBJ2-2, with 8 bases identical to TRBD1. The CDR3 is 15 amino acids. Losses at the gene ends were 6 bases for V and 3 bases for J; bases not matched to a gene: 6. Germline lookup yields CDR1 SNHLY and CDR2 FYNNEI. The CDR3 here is CASSEDRAHTGELFF. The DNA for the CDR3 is TGTGCCAGCAGCGAGGACAGGGCGCACACCGGGGAGCTGTTTTTT.

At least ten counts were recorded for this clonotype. CDR3 DNA: TGTGCCAGCAGCTCCTCGACAGGGGGCTACGAGGAGACCCAGTACTTC. Amino acid sequence: CASSSSTGGYEETQYF. The chain couples TRBV11-1 to TRBJ2-5; 10 bases are shared with TRBD1. Per the germline V gene, CDR1 is SGHAT and CDR2 is FQDESV (reference sequence). V lost 4 bases, J lost 5 bases, and 10 bases stayed unmatched. The CDR3 has 16 residues.

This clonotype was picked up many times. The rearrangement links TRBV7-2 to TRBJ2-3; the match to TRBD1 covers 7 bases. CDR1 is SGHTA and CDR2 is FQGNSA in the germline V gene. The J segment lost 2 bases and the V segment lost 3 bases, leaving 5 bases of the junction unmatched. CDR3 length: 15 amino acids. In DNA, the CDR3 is TGTGCCAGCAGCTTGGGACAGACGATCACAGATACGCAGTATTTT. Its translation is CASSLGQTITDTQYF.

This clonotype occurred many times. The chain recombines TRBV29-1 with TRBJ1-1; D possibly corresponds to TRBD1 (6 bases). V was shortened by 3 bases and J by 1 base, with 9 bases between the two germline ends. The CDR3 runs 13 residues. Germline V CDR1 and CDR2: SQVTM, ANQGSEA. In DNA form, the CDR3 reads TGCAGCGTTGATTCGACAGGGAACACTGAAGCTTTCTTT. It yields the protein CSVDSTGNTEAFF.